These 27 T cell receptor beta chains were sequenced from one sample in a study of blood T cell repertoires in COVID-19 (dated by TCRdb to between 2020 and 2021). The library was obtained by the immunoSEQ multiplex PCR assay. Sourced from immuneACCESS, this table was stored by TCRdb with only in-frame sequences that have V and J called. A share of the clones is absent; for the studies checked, an unresolved V gene accounts for under half, and the remainder has no known explanation. The sample contains 100,000 or so clones, less than 90% of them found a single time. Of the sample, approximately 7.2% falls within the top ten clones. Sequenced: peripheral blood. Receptor source: a man aged 55 to 70 with acute or convalescent COVID-19.

The chain has TRBV6-2 or TRBV6-3 and TRBJ2-6, with 7 bases aligning to TRBD1. This CDR3 is built from 17 residues. Germline CDR1 is MNHEY and CDR2 is SVGEGT. The V gene end was trimmed by 6 bases and the J gene end by 2 bases; junction bases not matched to a gene: 10. The CDR3 nucleotides are TGTGCCAGCAGCAGAGACAGGGAGCTGCCTGGGGCCAACGTCCTGACTTTC. This translates into CASSRDRELPGANVLTF.

V usage is TRBV2 and J usage is TRBJ1-6, with D hard to call. V was trimmed by 10 bases and J by 7 bases, leaving 14 bases between them. Per germline, CDR1 SNHLY and CDR2 FYNNEI. This CDR3 comprises 13 residues. The CDR3 DNA sequence: TGTGCCACCCTCCGGGAAGAGAATTCACCCCTCCACTTT. Its protein is CATLREENSPLHF.

V and J are TRBV30 and TRBJ2-7; 7 bases map to TRBD2. CDR1 and CDR2 (germline): GTSNPN, SVGIG (reference sequence). J lost 6 bases, V lost 5 bases, and 7 bases had no gene match. This CDR3 contains 12 residues. The CDR3 DNA is TGTGCCTGGTGCTCGGGAGGACGCGAGCAGTACTTC. It translates to CAWCSGGREQYF.

The rearrangement joins TRBV5-6 to TRBJ2-4; a weak D match, TRBD1 (6 bases). This CDR3 is built from 13 residues. Trimming stripped 1 base from V and 6 bases from J, with 8 bases between. Germline V CDR1 and CDR2: SGHDT, YYEEEE. CDR3 DNA sequence: TGTGCCAGCAGCTTGATCAGGGGAAACATTCAGTACTTC. Translating gives CASSLIRGNIQYF. Full variable domain (rest looked up from reference TRBV5-6 and TRBJ2-4): DAGVTQSPTHLIKTRGQQVTLRCSPKSGHDTVSWYQQALGQGPQFIFQYYEEEERQRGNFPDRFSGHQFPNYSSELNVNALLLGDSALYLCASSLIRGNIQYFGAGTRLSVL.

This chain joins TRBV7-6 and TRBJ2-7; 12 bases are shared with TRBD2. The CDR3 sequence is 18 residues long. Looked up from germline, CDR1 is SGHVS and CDR2 is FNYEAQ. The V and J ends lost 5 bases and 5 bases, in that order; junction bases with no gene match: 16. The CDR3 loop is CASSRHSSGRVEPHEQYF. The CDR3 DNA sequence: TGTGCCAGCAGCAGACACTCTAGCGGGAGGGTCGAACCACACGAGCAGTACTTC.

The V and J genes are TRBV5-1 and TRBJ1-2; 8 bases map to TRBD1. The CDR3 has 16 amino acids. The V gene's germline CDR1 is SGHRS and CDR2 YFSETQ. The junction had 4 bases not matched to a gene; V was cut back by 0 bases and J by 0 bases. CDR3 amino acids: CASSLVAGGSNYGYTF. The DNA for the CDR3 is TGCGCCAGCAGCTTGGTCGCAGGGGGCTCTAACTATGGCTACACCTTC.

The chain has TRBV11-2 and TRBJ2-7; D is unclear. Trimming left V 1 base short and J 7 bases short, with 11 bases between. The CDR3 has 13 residues. Germline V gene lookup returns CDR1 SGHAT and CDR2 FQNNGV. This chain's CDR3 is CASSLGSLREQYF. Here the CDR3 DNA reads TGTGCCAGCAGCTTAGGGTCCCTTAGAGAGCAGTACTTC.

The CDR3 nucleotides read TGCGCCAGCAAATCCGGGACAGGGGTTGAAAAACTGTTTTTT. Encoded protein: CASKSGTGVEKLFF. The rearrangement uses TRBV5-1 and TRBJ1-4; 10 nucleotides align to TRBD1. Germline V gives CDR1 SGHRS, CDR2 YFSETQ. The J segment lost 7 bases and the V segment lost 6 bases, leaving 6 bases of the junction unmatched. CDR3 length equals 14 residues.

The chain combines TRBV6-5 with TRBJ2-1; a weak D match, TRBD2 (6 bases). This CDR3 has 13 amino acids. From germline, CDR1 is MNHEY and CDR2 SVGAGI. V lost 6 bases and J lost 10, with 16 bases in between. The CDR3 bases are TGTGCCAGCAGGAGCGGGCCACTTTCCGAGCAGTTCTTC. It yields the protein CASRSGPLSEQFF.

This clone was picked up one time. CDR3 protein: CASSFPSGVPGYTF. CDR3 sequence (DNA): TGTGCCAGCAGCTTTCCCTCGGGGGTTCCTGGCTACACCTTC. This chain connects TRBV5-5 to TRBJ1-2; D might be TRBD1 (5 bases). Per the germline V gene, CDR1 is SGHKS and CDR2 is YYEKEE (reference sequence). This CDR3 spans 14 amino acids. V lost 2 bases to trimming and J lost 7 bases, with 15 bases between them.

V is TRBV10-3 and J is TRBJ1-2; perhaps TRBD1 as D (6 bases). The CDR3 consists of 14 residues. V lost 4 bases and J 2 bases, leaving 11 bases between the germline ends. Germline values: CDR1 ENHRY, CDR2 SYGVKD. The CDR3 reads CAISVQGGNYGYTF. Written as DNA, the CDR3 is TGTGCCATCAGTGTACAGGGAGGGAACTATGGCTACACCTTC.

The CDR3: CASQGGAKDTEAFF. The CDR3 bases are TGCGCCAGCCAAGGGGGGGCTAAGGACACTGAAGCTTTCTTT. The chain joins TRBV5-1 to TRBJ1-1; tentative D call: TRBD1 (6 bases). This CDR3 comprises 14 residues. Trimming pared 7 bases from V and 3 bases from J, leaving 16 bases between. Germline V lookup: CDR1 SGHRS, CDR2 YFSETQ. The complete variable domain, with remaining parts taken from reference TRBV5-1 and TRBJ1-1, reads KAGVTQTPRYLIKTRGQQVTLSCSPISGHRSVSWYQQTPGQGLQFLFEYFSETQRNKGNFPGRFSGRQFSNSRSEMNVSTLELGDSALYLCASQGGAKDTEAFFGQGTRLTVV.

V gene TRBV19 combines with J gene TRBJ1-2; weak D call: TRBD1 (6 bases). The ends were cut back, 6 bases at V and 5 bases at J, with 19 bases in the middle. Germline V gene data show CDR1 as LNHDA and CDR2 as SQIVND (reference sequence). This CDR3 region has 15 residues. The CDR3 nucleotides read TGTGCCAGTAGAAGTGGCAGGGGAAGGGGATATGGCTACACCTTC. This codes for CASRSGRGRGYGYTF.

This clone was counted a few times. The V call is TRBV7-6, the J call TRBJ2-7; TRBD2 is a possible D gene (5 bases). Germline CDR1 is SGHVS and CDR2 is FNYEAQ. V was cut by 5 bases and J by 7 bases, with 15 bases left in between. The CDR3 is made up of 13 amino acids. CDR3 DNA sequence: TGTGCCAGCAGCCCGTCCCTCGAGCGGGAGCAGTACTTC. Translated: CASSPSLEREQYF. The variable domain in full, with the rest retrieved from reference TRBV7-6 and TRBJ2-7, is GAGVSQSPRYKVTKRGQDVALRCDPISGHVSLYWYRQALGQGPEFLTYFNYEAQQDKSGLPNDRFSAERPEGSISTLTIQRTEQRDSAMYRCASSPSLEREQYFGPGTRLTVT.

The V and J genes are TRBV6-2 or TRBV6-3 and TRBJ2-7; tentatively, D is TRBD1 (6 bases). V was clipped by 2 bases and J by 4 bases, with 21 bases between them. Germline values: CDR1 MNHEY, CDR2 SVGEGT. CDR3 length: 17 residues. CDR3 sequence reads: CASSYLLTGDELYEQYF. CDR3 coding DNA: TGTGCCAGCAGTTACCTCCTGACAGGAGACGAATTATACGAGCAGTACTTC.

The chain uses TRBV5-1 and TRBJ1-2, with 12 bases fitting TRBD1. From germline, CDR1 is SGHRS and CDR2 YFSETQ. Trimming took 4 bases from V and 4 from J; bases not matched to a gene: 11. The CDR3 contains 17 residues. CDR3 residues: CASSPGTGGGFVYGYTF. The CDR3 DNA is TGCGCCAGCAGCCCCGGGACAGGGGGCGGTTTTGTCTATGGCTACACCTTC.

The V and J genes are TRBV5-1 and TRBJ2-2, with a weak D call TRBD2 (5 bases). CDR1 is SGHRS, CDR2 YFSETQ, per germline. Trimming took 10 bases from V and 5 from J, leaving 21 bases between them. The CDR3 is 15 residues long. The CDR3: CAAGRTEPTTGELFF. In DNA, the CDR3 is TGCGCCGCGGGCCGGACCGAACCTACGACCGGGGAGCTGTTTTTT.

In its sample, this clone was seen once. This sequence joins TRBV3-1 (or the pseudogene TRBV3-2) and TRBJ2-1; TRBD2 agrees at 7 bases. This CDR3 has 16 residues. Germline V lookup: CDR1 LGHDT, CDR2 YNNKEL (reference sequence). The V segment lost 1 base and the J segment 3 bases; nucleotides outside the gene matches: 6. The CDR3 spells CASSQVRDYYYNEQFF. DNA for the CDR3: TGTGCCAGCAGCCAAGTCCGGGACTACTACTACAATGAGCAGTTCTTC.

V is TRBV7-6 and J is TRBJ2-5, with 8 bases aligning to TRBD1. There are 15 residues in the CDR3. With 5 bases clipped from V and 2 bases from J, the junction kept 7 bases outside the gene matches. In germline, CDR1 is SGHVS, CDR2 FNYEAQ. The CDR3 bases are TGTGCCAGCAGCGCGGAGAACAGGGGGCAAGAGACCCAGTACTTC. As protein: CASSAENRGQETQYF.

This chain connects TRBV3-1 (or the pseudogene TRBV3-2) to TRBJ2-1, with D possibly TRBD1 on 5 matching bases. This CDR3 region has 13 residues. Trimming pared 0 bases from V and 9 bases from J, leaving 9 bases between. From germline, CDR1 is LGHDT and CDR2 YNNKEL (reference sequence). The CDR3 sequence: CASSQDSGREQFF. CDR3 coding DNA: TGTGCCAGCAGCCAAGATTCAGGGCGTGAGCAGTTCTTC.

The V gene is TRBV11-3, the J gene TRBJ2-1; TRBD2 matches at 11 bases. Trimming cost V 1 base and J 4 bases; bases outside gene matches: 0. CDR1 is SGHNT, CDR2 YENEEA, per germline. This CDR3 has 15 amino acids. The CDR3 spells CASSLGLAGYNEQFF. CDR3 DNA sequence: TGTGCCAGCAGCTTAGGACTAGCGGGGTACAATGAGCAGTTCTTC.

The chain uses TRBV30 and TRBJ2-2; no clear D gene. Trimming pared 0 bases from V and 7 bases from J, leaving 9 bases between. The CDR3 is 13 residues long. In germline, CDR1 is GTSNPN, CDR2 SVGIG (reference sequence). In nucleotides, the CDR3 is TGTGCCTGGAGTGTTATATCCCGCGGGGAGCTGTTTTTT. The encoded protein is CAWSVISRGELFF.

This rearrangement joins TRBV19 to TRBJ1-6; 7 bases line up with TRBD1. Germline CDR1 and CDR2: LNHDA and SQIVND (reference sequence). The CDR3 is made up of 17 amino acids. V gave up 1 base and J gave up 9 bases; unmatched junction bases: 12. The CDR3 DNA reads TGTGCCAGTAGTATAGGTCGAAGGGGGCGATCTTCTTCACCCCTCCACTTT. Translating gives CASSIGRRGRSSSPLHF. The whole variable domain, filled in from reference TRBV19 and TRBJ1-6, reads DGGITQSPKYLFRKEGQNVTLSCEQNLNHDAMYWYRQDPGQGLRLIYYSQIVNDFQKGDIAEGYSVSREKKESFPLTVTSAQKNPTAFYLCASSIGRRGRSSSPLHFGNGTRLTVT.

The V call is TRBV5-4, the J call TRBJ1-1; TRBD1 is a possible D gene (5 bases). Per germline, CDR1 SGHNT and CDR2 YYREEE (reference sequence). CDR3 length: 15 amino acids. V was clipped by 4 bases and J by 1 base, with 14 bases between them. CDR3 in amino acids: CASSPGVGANTEAFF. The CDR3 DNA reads as TGTGCCAGCAGCCCGGGGGTAGGGGCGAACACTGAAGCTTTCTTT.

Here the CDR3 DNA reads TGTGCCAGCAAACGGGAGGAGGGCCTTAACAATGAGCAGTTCTTC. Protein: CASKREEGLNNEQFF. The chain couples TRBV6-4 to TRBJ2-1; TRBD2 matches at 7 bases. Germline loops: CDR1 MRHNA, CDR2 SNTAGT. CDR3 size: 15 residues. V lost 7 bases, J lost 5 bases, and 11 bases stayed unmatched.

The J gene is TRBJ2-2, the V gene TRBV6-4; 9 bases align to TRBD2. V gave up 5 bases and J gave up 1 base; unmatched junction bases: 5. CDR3 size: 16 residues. Looked up from germline, CDR1 is MRHNA and CDR2 is SNTAGT. The chain's CDR3 is CASSPSSGVNTGELFF. DNA of the CDR3: TGTGCCAGCAGTCCTTCTAGCGGGGTGAACACCGGGGAGCTGTTTTTT.

V and J are TRBV7-9 and TRBJ1-2; 7 bases match TRBD1. With 4 bases clipped from V and 2 bases from J, the junction kept 13 bases outside the gene matches. This CDR3 contains 17 residues. Germline lookup yields CDR1 SEHNR and CDR2 FQNEAQ (reference sequence). In DNA, the CDR3 is TGTGCCAGCAGCTCCACCCTCAAACAGGGGATGAACTATGGCTACACCTTC. Translation: CASSSTLKQGMNYGYTF.